The rows below give T cell receptor beta chains drawn from one sample of a study of blood T cell repertoires in COVID-19. Repertoires were generated with immunoSEQ multiplex PCR, while TCRdb's copy carries only in-frame clones and drops some. The sample has 160,000 or so clones, over 70% seen once. Sequencing was performed on PBMCs or T cells enriched from blood (not recorded which). These receptors all come from a woman aged 40 to 50 with acute COVID-19. CDR3s include the opening cysteine and the closing phenylalanine or tryptophan. D genes are given only for firm matches. Clone size is given for some rows only: seen once, a few or many times, or a class if the clone is expanded.

V	J	D	size	DNA	CDR3
TRBV18	TRBJ2-1	TRBD2	.	TGTGCCAGCTCACCTCAGCGACACCCGGTAGCGGGGAGCTCCTACAATGAGCAGTTCTTC	CASSPQRHPVAGSSYNEQFF
TRBV23-1	TRBJ1-2	.	.	TGCGCCAGCAGTACAGACAGAATATATGGCTACACCTTC	CASSTDRIYGYTF
TRBV21-1	TRBJ2-5	.	.	TGTGCCAGCAGCACAAGATCGGGGGGAGAAGAGACCCAGTACTTC	CASSTRSGGEETQYF
TRBV27	TRBJ1-2	.	.	TGTGCCAGCAGTTTGCAGGGGAGCTATGGCTACACCTTC	CASSLQGSYGYTF
TRBV6-4	TRBJ2-3	.	.	TGTGCCAGCAGTGACCGACCTAAGACAGGCCTATTCACAGATACGCAGTATTTT	CASSDRPKTGLFTDTQYF
TRBV5-1	TRBJ2-1	TRBD2	few	TGCGCCAGCAGCCTGGATAGCGGGACGTACAATGAGCAGTTCTTC	CASSLDSGTYNEQFF
TRBV10-3	TRBJ2-2	TRBD2	.	TGTGCCATCAGTGAGTCGCGCGGGACTAGTGGCGGGGAGCTGTTTTTT	CAISESRGTSGGELFF
TRBV7-6	TRBJ1-6	TRBD1	.	TGTGCCAGCAGCTACGGACAGGGCGGGAATTCACCCCTCCACTTT	CASSYGQGGNSPLHF
TRBV19	TRBJ1-2	TRBD1	.	TGTGCCAGTAGTAAAGACAGGGTATGGGATGGCTACACCTTC	CASSKDRVWDGYTF
TRBV30	TRBJ2-3	TRBD2	.	TGTGCCTGGAGCTTCGGGGCGGGAGTGACAGATACGCAGTATTTT	CAWSFGAGVTDTQYF
TRBV5-1	TRBJ2-1	.	few	TGCGCCAGCAGCTTAGGCGGCGGATACAATGAGCAGTTCTTC	CASSLGGGYNEQFF
TRBV12-5	TRBJ2-3	TRBD2	.	TGTGCTAGTGGTTTGTCTCGGACTAGCGGCCCAGATACGCAGTATTTT	CASGLSRTSGPDTQYF
TRBV2	TRBJ2-1	.	few	TGTGCCAGCAGTGAAGCGGGACTCTCGTACAATGAGCAGTTCTTC	CASSEAGLSYNEQFF
TRBV11-2	TRBJ2-5	TRBD2	once	TGTGCCAGCAGCTCTAATAGATTACTAGCGGGAGTGTTTGAGACCCAGTACTTC	CASSSNRLLAGVFETQYF
TRBV19	TRBJ2-6	.	.	TGTGCCAGTAGTGCAGGGTATGGGGCCAACGTCCTGACTTTC	CASSAGYGANVLTF
TRBV3-1/TRBV3-2	TRBJ2-3	TRBD2	.	TGTGCCAGCAGTCACGGGGAGGGCCAGCAGTATTTT	CASSHGEGQQYF
TRBV3-1/TRBV3-2	TRBJ2-1	.	.	TGTGCCAGCAGCCCCACCCGCCCTGCTGGGAGTGAGCAGTTCTTC	CASSPTRPAGSEQFF
TRBV6-1	TRBJ1-2	.	few	TGTGCCAGCAGTGACCCGGCAGGGGCCGACTATGGCTACACCTTC	CASSDPAGADYGYTF
TRBV21-1	TRBJ2-4	.	once	TGTGCCAGCAGCCTACCACTAGCGGGAGTCACCATTCAGTACTTC	CASSLPLAGVTIQYF
TRBV15	TRBJ1-5	.	.	TGTGCCACCAGCAGAGATTGGGGCTCAGTACGGGGCAATCAGCCCCAGCATTTT	CATSRDWGSVRGNQPQHF
TRBV4-2	TRBJ2-6	.	.	TGTGCCAGCAGCCAAGACCCAGGGTCAAGCTCTGGGGCCAACGTCCTGACTTTC	CASSQDPGSSSGANVLTF
TRBV12-5	TRBJ2-1	.	.	TGTGCTAGTGGAGAGGAGGGCAATGAGCAGTTCTTC	CASGEEGNEQFF
TRBV6-5	TRBJ1-1	.	once	TGTGCCAGCGATTCTGGGCAGGGAGCTTTCTTT	CASDSGQGAFF
TRBV5-5	TRBJ2-7	TRBD2	.	TGTGCCAGCAGCTTGGTCATTAGCGGGAGTCACGAGCAGTACTTC	CASSLVISGSHEQYF
TRBV5-1	TRBJ1-4	.	.	TGCGCCAGCAGCTACGGAACATACAGGGAAAAACTGTTTTTT	CASSYGTYREKLFF
TRBV29-1	TRBJ1-5	TRBD1	.	TGCAGCGCCCAGGGGGCAAGCAATCAGCCCCAGCATTTT	CSAQGASNQPQHF
TRBV7-9	TRBJ1-2	.	once	TGTGCCAGCACCCCCAGGGCAGGGAATGGCTACACCTTC	CASTPRAGNGYTF
TRBV2	TRBJ2-3	TRBD1	.	TGTGCCAGCAGAGCCCACCGGGACAGAAGCACAGATACGCAGTATTTT	CASRAHRDRSTDTQYF
TRBV10-3	TRBJ1-3	.	.	TGTGCCATCAGTGAGTCCCCGGGGGGCAGGGGCTCTGGAAACACCATATATTTT	CAISESPGGRGSGNTIYF
TRBV5-1	TRBJ1-1	.	.	TGCGCCAGCAGCTTGGATTTTAGGGGCCCCAACACTGAAGCTTTCTTT	CASSLDFRGPNTEAFF
TRBV6-1	TRBJ2-1	TRBD2	.	TGTGCCAGCAGTGAAGCGGGACTAGCGGCATACAATGAGCAGTTCTTC	CASSEAGLAAYNEQFF
TRBV3-1/TRBV3-2	TRBJ2-1	.	.	TGTGCCAGCAGCCAACCTTGGTCCGGTGAGCAGTTCTTC	CASSQPWSGEQFF
TRBV6-2/TRBV6-3	TRBJ2-5	TRBD1	.	TGTGCCAGCAGTTTTACAGGGGAAGAGACCCAGTACTTC	CASSFTGEETQYF
TRBV10-2	TRBJ2-3	TRBD2	.	TGCGCCAGCAGTGAAGGTAGCGGGAGGACGGATACGCAGTATTTT	CASSEGSGRTDTQYF
TRBV9	TRBJ2-5	TRBD2	.	TGTGCCAGCAGCGTAGGGGGAGGGGAGACCCAGTACTTC	CASSVGGGETQYF
TRBV6-5	TRBJ2-1	TRBD2	.	TGTGCCAGCAGTCTGAGCGGGAGAAGTACCAATGAGCAGTTCTTC	CASSLSGRSTNEQFF
TRBV2	TRBJ2-3	TRBD2	.	TGTGCCAGCAGTGATTTAGCGGGAGGGCCCTCAGATACGCAGTATTTT	CASSDLAGGPSDTQYF
TRBV6-1	TRBJ1-2	TRBD1	.	TGTGCCAGCAGTGACCAGACAGGGAGCGGCTACACCTTC	CASSDQTGSGYTF
TRBV7-9	TRBJ2-1	.	.	TGTGCCAGCAGCTCCCCTCGGGTAGCGGAGAGCTACAATGAGCAGTTCTTC	CASSSPRVAESYNEQFF
TRBV11-3	TRBJ2-1	TRBD2	once	TGTGCCAGCAGCCCCGGCAGCGGGAGGGTCTACAATGAGCAGTTCTTC	CASSPGSGRVYNEQFF
TRBV2	TRBJ2-3	.	.	TGTGCCAGCAGCGACGGGGCTACAGGCAGCGCGGGGCATACGCAGTATTTT	CASSDGATGSAGHTQYF
TRBV5-1	TRBJ1-2	TRBD1	.	TGCGCCAGCAGCCTGGACCCGGGACAGGGAAGATATGGCTACACCTTC	CASSLDPGQGRYGYTF
TRBV5-1	TRBJ1-2	TRBD1	.	TGCGCCAGCAGCCGGGCGGGACAGGGGGTGTTTGATGGCTACACCTTC	CASSRAGQGVFDGYTF
TRBV7-3	TRBJ2-6	.	.	TGTGCCAGCAGCATACGGACAGACAGCTCTGGGGCCAACGTCCTGACTTTC	CASSIRTDSSGANVLTF
TRBV18	TRBJ1-6	TRBD1	.	TGTGCCAGCTCACGGGCGGTACAGACAGGGCCCGGCTCACCCCTCCACTTT	CASSRAVQTGPGSPLHF
TRBV19	TRBJ1-2	TRBD1	.	TGTGCCAGTAGTATCTCCGGGACAGACTTTACCTACTATGGCTACACCTTC	CASSISGTDFTYYGYTF